This T cell receptor (beta chain) comes out of a study of early T cells in non-severe SARS-CoV-2 infection. Study summary: Chains from this unsorted whole-blood bulk RNA could not be paired.

This clonotype came up many times. CDR3 length equals 12 residues. V lost 5 bases and J 4 bases, leaving 11 bases between the germline ends. The V gene's germline CDR1 is SQVTM and CDR2 ANQGSEA. Each CDR3 protein gets one entry after TCRdb re-called the 5' RACE reads with MiXCR. Of 25,000 to 35,000 distinct CDR3 sequences listed, about 3.9% were seen once; the top ten hold 8.2%. This TCR derives from an adult who was a healthcare worker with PCR-confirmed SARS-CoV-2 infection or an uninfected control (not recorded which). The chain is built from TRBV29-1 and TRBJ1-2; no definite D call. The sequenced sample was whole blood. CDR3 coding DNA: TGCAGCGTTCCCGGGAGACTCTATGGCTACACCTTC. Translating it yields CSVPGRLYGYTF.